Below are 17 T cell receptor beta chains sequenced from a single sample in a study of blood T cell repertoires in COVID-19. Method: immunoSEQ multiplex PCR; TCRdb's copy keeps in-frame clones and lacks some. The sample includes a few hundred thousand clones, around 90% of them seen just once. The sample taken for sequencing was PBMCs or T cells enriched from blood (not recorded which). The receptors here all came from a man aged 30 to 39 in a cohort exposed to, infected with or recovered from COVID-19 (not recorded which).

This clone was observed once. CDR3 residues: CASSLSLNTEAFF. DNA for the CDR3: TGTGCCAGCAGCTTGTCTCTGAACACTGAAGCTTTCTTT. The rearrangement links TRBV5-6 to TRBJ1-1, with unresolved D. V was clipped by 1 base and J by 0 bases, with 4 bases between them. Germline-derived CDR1 and CDR2 are SGHDT and YYEEEE. The CDR3 consists of 13 residues.

The CDR3 nucleotides are TGTGCCAGTAGTACAGTTGGAGGGTGGACCTACAATGAGCAGTTCTTC. This codes for CASSTVGGWTYNEQFF. V is TRBV19 and J is TRBJ2-1, with D possibly TRBD2 on 6 matching bases. The germline V gene has CDR1 LNHDA and CDR2 SQIVND (reference sequence). Trimming took off 4 bases at V and 2 bases at J, with 15 bases between the two ends. CDR3 length equals 16 residues.

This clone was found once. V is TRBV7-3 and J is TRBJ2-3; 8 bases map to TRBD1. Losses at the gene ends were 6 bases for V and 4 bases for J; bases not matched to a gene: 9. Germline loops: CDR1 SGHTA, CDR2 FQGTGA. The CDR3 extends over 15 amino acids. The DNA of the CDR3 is TGTGCCAGCAGGTCCTACAGGGGGGTAGCAGATACGCAGTATTTT. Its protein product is CASRSYRGVADTQYF.

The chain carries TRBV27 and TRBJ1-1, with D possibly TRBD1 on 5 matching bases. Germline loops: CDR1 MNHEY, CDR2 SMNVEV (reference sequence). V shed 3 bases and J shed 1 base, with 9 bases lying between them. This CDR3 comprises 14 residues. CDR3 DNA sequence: TGTGCCAGCAGTTTGGTCGGGGGGAACACTGAAGCTTTCTTT. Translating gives CASSLVGGNTEAFF.

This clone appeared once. The CDR3 DNA reads TGTGCCAGTAGTTTGGGCCCCCAGCCCCAGCATTTT. It codes for CASSLGPQPQHF. This rearrangement joins TRBV19 to TRBJ1-5; D is unclear. CDR3 size: 12 residues. Germline V gene data show CDR1 as LNHDA and CDR2 as SQIVND (reference sequence). With 5 bases removed from V and 7 bases from J, the gap between germline ends came to 9 bases.

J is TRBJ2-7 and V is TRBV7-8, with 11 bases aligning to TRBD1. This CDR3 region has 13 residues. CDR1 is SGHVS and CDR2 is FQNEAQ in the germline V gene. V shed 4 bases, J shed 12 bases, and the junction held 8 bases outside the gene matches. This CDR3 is CASSWGQGVNRYF. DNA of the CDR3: TGTGCCAGCAGCTGGGGACAGGGGGTAAACCGGTACTTC.

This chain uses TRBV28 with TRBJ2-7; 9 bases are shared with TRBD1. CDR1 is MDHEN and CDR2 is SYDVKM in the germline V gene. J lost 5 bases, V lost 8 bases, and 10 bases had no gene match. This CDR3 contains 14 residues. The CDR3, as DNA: TGTGCCAGCCGGCGACAAACAGGGGGCGACGAGCAGTACTTC. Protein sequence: CASRRQTGGDEQYF.

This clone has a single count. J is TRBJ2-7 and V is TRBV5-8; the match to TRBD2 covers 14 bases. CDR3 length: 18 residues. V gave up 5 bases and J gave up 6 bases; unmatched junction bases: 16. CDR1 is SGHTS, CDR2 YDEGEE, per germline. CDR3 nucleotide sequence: TGTGCCAGCAGTTCCCTGGGACTAGCGGGAGTGGTCTTACTCGAGCAGTACTTC. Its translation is CASSSLGLAGVVLLEQYF.

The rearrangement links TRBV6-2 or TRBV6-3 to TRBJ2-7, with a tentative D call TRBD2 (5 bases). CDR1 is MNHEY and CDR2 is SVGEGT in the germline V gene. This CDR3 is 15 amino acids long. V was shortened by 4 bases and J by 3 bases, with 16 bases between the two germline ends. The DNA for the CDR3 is TGTGCCAGCAGTTCAACCCCTTGGGAGTTCTACGAGCAGTACTTC. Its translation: CASSSTPWEFYEQYF.

The chain's CDR3 is CASSPTGAVSEAFF. The DNA of the CDR3 is TGTGCCAGCTCACCAACAGGGGCCGTGTCTGAAGCTTTCTTT. The chain joins TRBV18 to TRBJ1-1; TRBD1 matches at 7 bases. V dropped 2 bases and J dropped 6; count of bases not matched to a gene: 6. This CDR3 spans 14 amino acids. Germline V gives CDR1 KGHSH, CDR2 LQKENI.

The CDR3 DNA is TGTGCCAGCAGGGGATCGACAGGTTCGCATTACACCATATATTTT. Encoded protein: CASRGSTGSHYTIYF. The gene calls are TRBV28 and TRBJ1-3; weak D call: TRBD1 (6 bases). The CDR3 length is 15 residues. Germline lookup yields CDR1 MDHEN and CDR2 SYDVKM. Trimming took off 6 bases at V and 8 bases at J, with 20 bases between the two ends.

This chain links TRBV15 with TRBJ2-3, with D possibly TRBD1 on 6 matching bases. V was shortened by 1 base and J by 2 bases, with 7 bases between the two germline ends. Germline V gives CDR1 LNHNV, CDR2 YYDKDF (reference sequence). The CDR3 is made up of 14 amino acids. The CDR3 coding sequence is TGTGCCACCAGCAGAGGGGGGCCCACAGATACGCAGTATTTT. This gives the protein CATSRGGPTDTQYF. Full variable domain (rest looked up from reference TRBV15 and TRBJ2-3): DAMVIQNPRYQVTQFGKPVTLSCSQTLNHNVMYWYQQKSSQAPKLLFHYYDKDFNNEADTPDNFQSRRPNTSFCFLDIRSPGLGDTAMYLCATSRGGPTDTQYFGPGTRLTVL.

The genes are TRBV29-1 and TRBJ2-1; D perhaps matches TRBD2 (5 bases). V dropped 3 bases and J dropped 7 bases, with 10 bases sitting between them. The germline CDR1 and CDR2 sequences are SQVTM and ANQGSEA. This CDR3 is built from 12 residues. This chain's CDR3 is CSVDGDQNEQFF. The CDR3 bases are TGCAGCGTTGACGGGGATCAAAATGAGCAGTTCTTC.

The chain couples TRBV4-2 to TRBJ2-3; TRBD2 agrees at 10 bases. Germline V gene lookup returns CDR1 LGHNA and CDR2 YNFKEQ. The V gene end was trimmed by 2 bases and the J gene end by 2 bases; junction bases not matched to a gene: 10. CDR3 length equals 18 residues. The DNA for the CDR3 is TGTGCCAGCAGCCAAAAGCCCGCTAGCGGGGGAAACACAGATACGCAGTATTTT. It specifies CASSQKPASGGNTDTQYF.

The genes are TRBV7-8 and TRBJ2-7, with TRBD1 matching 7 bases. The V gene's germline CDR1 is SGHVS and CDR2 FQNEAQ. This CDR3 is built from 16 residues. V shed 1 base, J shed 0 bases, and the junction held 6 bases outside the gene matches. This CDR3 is CASSLERQGSSYEQYF. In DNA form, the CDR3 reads TGTGCCAGCAGCTTAGAGAGACAGGGCAGCTCCTACGAGCAGTACTTC.

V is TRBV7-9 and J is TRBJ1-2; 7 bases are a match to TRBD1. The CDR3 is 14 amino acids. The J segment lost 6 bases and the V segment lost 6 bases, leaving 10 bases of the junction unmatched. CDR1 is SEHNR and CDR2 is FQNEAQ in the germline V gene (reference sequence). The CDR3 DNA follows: TGTGCCAGCAGACTATCCAGGGGGGACCATGGCTACACCTTC. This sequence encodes CASRLSRGDHGYTF.

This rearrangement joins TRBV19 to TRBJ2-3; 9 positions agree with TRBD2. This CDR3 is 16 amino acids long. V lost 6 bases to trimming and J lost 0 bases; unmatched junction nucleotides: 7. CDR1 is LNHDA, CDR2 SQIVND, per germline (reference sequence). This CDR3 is CASRTASGTSTDTQYF. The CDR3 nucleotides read TGTGCCAGTAGAACGGCTAGCGGGACTAGCACAGATACGCAGTATTTT.